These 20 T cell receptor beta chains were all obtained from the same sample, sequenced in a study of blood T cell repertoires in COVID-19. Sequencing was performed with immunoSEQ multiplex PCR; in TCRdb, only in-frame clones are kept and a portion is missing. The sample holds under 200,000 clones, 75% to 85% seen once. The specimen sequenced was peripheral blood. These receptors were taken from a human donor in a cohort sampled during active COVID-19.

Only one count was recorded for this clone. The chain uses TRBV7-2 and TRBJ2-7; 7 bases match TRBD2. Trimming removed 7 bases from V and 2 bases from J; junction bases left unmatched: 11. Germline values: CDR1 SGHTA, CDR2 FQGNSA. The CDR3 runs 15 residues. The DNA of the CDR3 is TGTGCCAGCATAGTCCAGAGCGGGATACCCTACGAGCAGTACTTC. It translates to CASIVQSGIPYEQYF.

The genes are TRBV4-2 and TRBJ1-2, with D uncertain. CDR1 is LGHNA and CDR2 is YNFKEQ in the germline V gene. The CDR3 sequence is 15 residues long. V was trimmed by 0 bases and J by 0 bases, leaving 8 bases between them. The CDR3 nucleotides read TGTGCCAGCAGCCAAGAAGACAAACCTAACTATGGCTACACCTTC. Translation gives CASSQEDKPNYGYTF.

The CDR3 here is CASSLWAGSSAALGQPQHF. CDR3 bases: TGTGCCAGCAGTTTATGGGCCGGGTCTTCCGCCGCCCTTGGGCAGCCCCAGCATTTT. This rearrangement joins TRBV28 to TRBJ1-5; D is unclear. Germline CDR1 reads MDHEN; CDR2 reads SYDVKM. The CDR3 is made up of 19 amino acids. Trimming removed 0 bases from V and 7 bases from J, with 25 bases in between.

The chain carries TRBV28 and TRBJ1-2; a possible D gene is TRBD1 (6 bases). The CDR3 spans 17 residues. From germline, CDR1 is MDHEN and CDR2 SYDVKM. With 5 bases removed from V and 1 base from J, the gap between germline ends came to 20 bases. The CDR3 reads CASSPLGREGDNYGYTF. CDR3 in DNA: TGTGCCAGCAGTCCCCTTGGGAGGGAGGGGGATAACTATGGCTACACCTTC.

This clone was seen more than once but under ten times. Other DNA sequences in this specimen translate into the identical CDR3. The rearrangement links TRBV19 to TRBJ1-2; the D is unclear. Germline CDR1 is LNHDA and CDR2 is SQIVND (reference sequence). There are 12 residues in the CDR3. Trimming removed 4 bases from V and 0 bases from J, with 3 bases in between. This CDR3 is CASSRANYGYTF. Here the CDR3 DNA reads TGTGCCAGTAGTAGAGCTAACTATGGCTACACCTTC. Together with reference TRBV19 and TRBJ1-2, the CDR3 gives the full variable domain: DGGITQSPKYLFRKEGQNVTLSCEQNLNHDAMYWYRQDPGQGLRLIYYSQIVNDFQKGDIAEGYSVSREKKESFPLTVTSAQKNPTAFYLCASSRANYGYTFGSGTRLTVV.

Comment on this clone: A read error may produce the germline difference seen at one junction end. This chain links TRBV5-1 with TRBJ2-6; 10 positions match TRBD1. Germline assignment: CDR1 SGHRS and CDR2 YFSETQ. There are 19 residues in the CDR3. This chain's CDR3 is CASSLGQGALPSAANVLTF. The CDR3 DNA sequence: TGCGCCAGCAGCTTGGGACAGGGGGCGTTACCCTCTGCGGCCAACGTCCTGACTTTC.

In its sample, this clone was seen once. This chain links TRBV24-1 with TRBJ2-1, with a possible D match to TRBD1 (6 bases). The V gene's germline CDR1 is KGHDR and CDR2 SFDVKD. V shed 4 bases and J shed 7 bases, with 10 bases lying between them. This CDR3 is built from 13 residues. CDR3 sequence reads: CATSDHTGNEQFF. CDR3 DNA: TGTGCCACCAGTGACCATACAGGGAATGAGCAGTTCTTC.

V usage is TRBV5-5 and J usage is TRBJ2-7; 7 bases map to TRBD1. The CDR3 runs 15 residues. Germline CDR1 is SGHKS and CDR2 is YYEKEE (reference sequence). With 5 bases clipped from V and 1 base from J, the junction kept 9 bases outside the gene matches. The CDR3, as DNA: TGTGCCAGCAGAGGACAGGCCACGTCTTCCTACGAGCAGTACTTC. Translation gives CASRGQATSSYEQYF.

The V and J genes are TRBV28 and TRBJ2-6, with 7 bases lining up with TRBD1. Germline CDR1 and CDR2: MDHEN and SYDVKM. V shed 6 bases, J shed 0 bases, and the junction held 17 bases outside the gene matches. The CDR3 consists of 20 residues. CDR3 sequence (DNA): TGTGCCAGCAGCCCGGGACAGCAAGGAACTTCATTCTCTGGGGCCAACGTCCTGACTTTC. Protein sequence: CASSPGQQGTSFSGANVLTF.

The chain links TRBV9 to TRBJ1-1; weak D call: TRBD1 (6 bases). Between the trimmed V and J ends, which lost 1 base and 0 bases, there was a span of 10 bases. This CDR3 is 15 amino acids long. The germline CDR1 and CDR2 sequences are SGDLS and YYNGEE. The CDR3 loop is CASSVSGVMNTEAFF. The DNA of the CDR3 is TGTGCCAGCAGCGTATCAGGGGTCATGAACACTGAAGCTTTCTTT.

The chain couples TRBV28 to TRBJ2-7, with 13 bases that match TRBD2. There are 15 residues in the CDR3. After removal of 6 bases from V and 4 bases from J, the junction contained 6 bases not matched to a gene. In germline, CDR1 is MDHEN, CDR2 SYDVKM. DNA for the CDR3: TGTGCCAGCAGCCCCCGGACTAGCGGGGGATACGAGCAGTACTTC. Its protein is CASSPRTSGGYEQYF. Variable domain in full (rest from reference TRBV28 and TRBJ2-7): DVKVTQSSRYLVKRTGEKVFLECVQDMDHENMFWYRQDPGLGLRLIYFSYDVKMKEKGDIPEGYSVSREKKERFSLILESASTNQTSMYLCASSPRTSGGYEQYFGPGTRLTVT.

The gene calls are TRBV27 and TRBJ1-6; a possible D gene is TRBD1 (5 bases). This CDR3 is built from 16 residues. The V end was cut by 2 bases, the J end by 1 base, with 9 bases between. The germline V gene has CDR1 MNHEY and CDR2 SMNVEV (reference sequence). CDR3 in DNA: TGTGCCAGCAGTTTAGGCAGGGCTTCCTATAATTCACCCCTCCACTTT. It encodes CASSLGRASYNSPLHF.

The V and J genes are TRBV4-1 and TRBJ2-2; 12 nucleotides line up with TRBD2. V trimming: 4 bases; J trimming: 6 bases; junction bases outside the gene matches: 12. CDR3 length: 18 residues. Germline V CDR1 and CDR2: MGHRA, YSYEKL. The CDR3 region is CASSPPLAGGLGSGELFF. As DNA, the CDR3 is TGCGCCAGCAGCCCCCCTCTAGCGGGAGGGCTGGGATCCGGGGAGCTGTTTTTT.

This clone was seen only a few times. The CDR3 DNA sequence: TGTGCCAGCAGTTCCAGATGGGGCAGGGGGAGAGAGACCCAGTACTTC. Its translation: CASSSRWGRGRETQYF. The gene calls are TRBV28 and TRBJ2-5; 7 bases map to TRBD1. Germline trimming cut 4 bases from V and 4 bases from J; bases unmatched to any gene: 12. The CDR3 runs 16 residues. CDR1 and CDR2 from the germline V gene are MDHEN and SYDVKM.

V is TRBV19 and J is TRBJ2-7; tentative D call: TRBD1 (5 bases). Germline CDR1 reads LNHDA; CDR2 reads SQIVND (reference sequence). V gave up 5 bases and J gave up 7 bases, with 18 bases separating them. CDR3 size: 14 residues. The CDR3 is CASSPGLHSGEQYF. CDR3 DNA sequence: TGTGCCAGTAGTCCCGGGCTACACTCAGGGGAGCAGTACTTC.

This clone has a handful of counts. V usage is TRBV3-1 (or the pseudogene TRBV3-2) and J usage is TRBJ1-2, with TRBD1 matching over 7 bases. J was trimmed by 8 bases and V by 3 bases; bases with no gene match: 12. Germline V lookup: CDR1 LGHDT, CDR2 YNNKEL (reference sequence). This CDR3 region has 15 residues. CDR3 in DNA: TGTGCCAGCAGCCACAGAACCGACAGGGCGCGAGGCTACACCTTC. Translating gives CASSHRTDRARGYTF.

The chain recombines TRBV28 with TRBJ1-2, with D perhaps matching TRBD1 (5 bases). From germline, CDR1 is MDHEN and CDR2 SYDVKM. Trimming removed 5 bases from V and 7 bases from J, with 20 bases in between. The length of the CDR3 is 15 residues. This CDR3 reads CASSTPGGGDFGYTF. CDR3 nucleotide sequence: TGTGCCAGCAGTACCCCTGGTGGGGGGGACTTTGGCTACACCTTC.

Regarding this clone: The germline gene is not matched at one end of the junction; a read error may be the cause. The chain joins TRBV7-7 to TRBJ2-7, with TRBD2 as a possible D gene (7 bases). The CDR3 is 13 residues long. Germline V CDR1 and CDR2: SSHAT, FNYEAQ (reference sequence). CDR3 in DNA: TGTGCTAGCAGCCGCGGGGGCCTCTACGAGCAGTACTTC. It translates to CASSRGGLYEQYF. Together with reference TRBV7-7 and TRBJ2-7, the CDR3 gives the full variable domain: GAGVSQSPRYKVTKRGQDVTLRCDPISSHATLYWYQQALGQGPEFLTYFNYEAQPDKSGLPSDRFSAERPEGSISTLTIQRTEQRDSAMYRCASSRGGLYEQYFGPGTRLTVT.

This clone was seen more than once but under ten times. The CDR3 DNA follows: TGTGCCAGCAGCTTACGGGGGGGCTTCGAGCAGTACTTC. Translation: CASSLRGGFEQYF. The gene calls are TRBV3-1 (or the pseudogene TRBV3-2) and TRBJ2-7; 8 nucleotides align to TRBD2. V lost 5 bases to trimming and J lost 6 bases; unmatched junction nucleotides: 6. Germline CDR1 and CDR2: LGHDT and YNNKEL (reference sequence). The CDR3 is 13 residues long.

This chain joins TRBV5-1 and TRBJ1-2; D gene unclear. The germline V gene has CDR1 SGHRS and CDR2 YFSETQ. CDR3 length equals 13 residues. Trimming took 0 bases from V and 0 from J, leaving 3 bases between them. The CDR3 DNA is TGCGCCAGCAGCTTGGGAGCTAACTATGGCTACACCTTC. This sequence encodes CASSLGANYGYTF.